The clone carrying this TCR beta chain has just one count. The sample comes from a study of cytomegalovirus exposure and HLA in healthy donors. Primers included in the PCR were 60 Vbeta and 13 Jbeta primers. The table came from immunoSEQ multiplex PCR; TCRdb's copy has only in-frame clones and leaves some out. This sample has approximately 100,000 clones, with about 80% found just once. Germline V lookup: CDR1 SGHRS, CDR2 YFSETQ. V dropped 4 bases and J dropped 1; count of bases not matched to a gene: 7. CDR3 length: 16 amino acids. Specimen: PBMCs. The receptor was isolated from a man aged 40-55 years in good health and CMV-seronegative. The chain is built from TRBV5-1 and TRBJ2-3, with 9 bases identical to TRBD2. CDR3 sequence reads: CASSPLAGAGTDTQYF. In DNA, the CDR3 is TGCGCCAGCAGCCCTTTAGCGGGGGCCGGCACAGATACGCAGTATTTT.